Shown below are 4 T cell receptor beta chains from a single sample sequenced in a study of CD8 T cells in cerebrospinal fluid in Alzheimer's disease (TCRdb year 2020). To prepare the library, 10x single-cell sequencing was applied. The listed sequencing device is NextSeq 550. TCRdb reprocessed the reads, so every CDR3 protein sequence counts as one entry and DNA is not shown. This sample's listing comprises 400 to 650 distinct CDR3 sequences. Clones ranked in the top ten supply roughly 28% of the sample. Material: cerebrospinal fluid. The source of these receptors is a human donor with Alzheimer's disease.

CDR3 loop: CASSRGLLGETQYF. The chain has TRBV4-2 and TRBJ2-5; TCRdb's assignment of TRBD2 cannot be checked, as there is no DNA. The CDR3 runs to 14 residues. The germline gives CDR1 LGHNA, CDR2 YNFKEQ.

The rearrangement uses TRBV10-3 and TRBJ1-1; lacking DNA, the TRBD1 call made by TCRdb goes unchecked. CDR3 length: 15 residues. The germline gives CDR1 ENHRY, CDR2 SYGVKD. The CDR3 is CAISERGGINTEAFF.

This sequence joins TRBV20-1 and TRBJ2-3; absent DNA, TCRdb's TRBD2 call cannot be checked. This CDR3 has 15 amino acids. Germline CDR1 and CDR2: DFQATT and SNEGSKA (reference sequence). The CDR3 sequence is CSARLAGVRTDTQYF.

This clonotype is classed as large by frequency. The rearrangement links TRBV10-2 to TRBJ1-1; the D call of TRBD1 rests on TCRdb alone, since no DNA is present to check it. Germline V gene lookup returns CDR1 WSHSY and CDR2 SAAADI. This CDR3 is 17 amino acids long. CDR3 loop: CASSESAGVIGVTEAFF.